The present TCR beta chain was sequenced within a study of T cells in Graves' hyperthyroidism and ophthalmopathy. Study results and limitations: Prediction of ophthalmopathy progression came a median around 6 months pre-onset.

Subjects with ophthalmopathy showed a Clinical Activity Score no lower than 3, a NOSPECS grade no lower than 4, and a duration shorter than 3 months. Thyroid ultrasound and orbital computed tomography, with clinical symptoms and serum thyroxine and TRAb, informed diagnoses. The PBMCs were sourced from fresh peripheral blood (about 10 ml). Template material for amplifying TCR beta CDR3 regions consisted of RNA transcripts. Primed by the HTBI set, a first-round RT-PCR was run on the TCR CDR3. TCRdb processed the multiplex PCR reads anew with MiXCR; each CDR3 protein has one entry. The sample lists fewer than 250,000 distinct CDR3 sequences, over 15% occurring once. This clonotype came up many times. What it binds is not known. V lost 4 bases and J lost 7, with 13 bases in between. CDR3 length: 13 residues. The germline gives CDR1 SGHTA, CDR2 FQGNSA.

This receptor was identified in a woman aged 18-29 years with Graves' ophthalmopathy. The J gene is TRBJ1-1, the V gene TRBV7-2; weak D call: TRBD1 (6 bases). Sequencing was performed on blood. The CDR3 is CASSWGARGEAFF. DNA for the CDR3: TGTGCCAGCAGCTGGGGGGCGCGGGGTGAAGCTTTCTTT.